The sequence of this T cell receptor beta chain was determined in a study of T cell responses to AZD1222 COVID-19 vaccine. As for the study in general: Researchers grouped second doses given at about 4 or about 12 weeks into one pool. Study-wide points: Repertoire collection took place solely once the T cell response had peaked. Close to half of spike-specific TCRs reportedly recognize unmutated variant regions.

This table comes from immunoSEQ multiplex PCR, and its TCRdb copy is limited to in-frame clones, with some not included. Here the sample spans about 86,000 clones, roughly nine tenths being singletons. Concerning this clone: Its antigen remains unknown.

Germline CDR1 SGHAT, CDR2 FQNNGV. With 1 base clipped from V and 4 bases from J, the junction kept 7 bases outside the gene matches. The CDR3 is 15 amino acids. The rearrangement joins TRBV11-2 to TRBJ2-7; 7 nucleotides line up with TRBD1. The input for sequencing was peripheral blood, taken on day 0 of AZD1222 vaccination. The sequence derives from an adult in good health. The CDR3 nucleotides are TGTGCCAGCAGCTTAGGACAGGGAAGGGGTTACGAGCAGTACTTC. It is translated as CASSLGQGRGYEQYF.